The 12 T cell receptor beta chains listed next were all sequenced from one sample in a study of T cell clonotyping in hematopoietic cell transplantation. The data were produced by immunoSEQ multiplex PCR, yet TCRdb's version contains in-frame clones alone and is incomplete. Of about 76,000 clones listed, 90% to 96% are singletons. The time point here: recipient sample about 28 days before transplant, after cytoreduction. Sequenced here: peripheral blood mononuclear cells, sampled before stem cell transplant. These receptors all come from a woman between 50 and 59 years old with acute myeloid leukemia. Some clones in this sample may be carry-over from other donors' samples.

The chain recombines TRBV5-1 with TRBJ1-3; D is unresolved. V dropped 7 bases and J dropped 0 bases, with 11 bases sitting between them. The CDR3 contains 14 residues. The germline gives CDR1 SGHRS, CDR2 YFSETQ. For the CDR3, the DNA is TGCGCCAGCGCCATCGGCGACTCTGGAAACACCATATATTTT. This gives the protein CASAIGDSGNTIYF.

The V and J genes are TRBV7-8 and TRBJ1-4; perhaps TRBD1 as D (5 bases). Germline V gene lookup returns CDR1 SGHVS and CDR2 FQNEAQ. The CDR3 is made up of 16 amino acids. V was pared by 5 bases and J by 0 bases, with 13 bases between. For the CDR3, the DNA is TGTGCCAGCAGCGGAGGAGGGACCGCAACTAATGAAAAACTGTTTTTT. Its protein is CASSGGGTATNEKLFF.

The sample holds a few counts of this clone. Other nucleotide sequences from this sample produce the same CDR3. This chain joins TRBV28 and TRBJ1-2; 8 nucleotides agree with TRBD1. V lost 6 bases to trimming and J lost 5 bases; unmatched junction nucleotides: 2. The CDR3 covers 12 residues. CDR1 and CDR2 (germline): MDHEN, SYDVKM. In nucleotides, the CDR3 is TGTGCCAGCAGAACAGGGGGGTATGGCTACACCTTC. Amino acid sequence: CASRTGGYGYTF.

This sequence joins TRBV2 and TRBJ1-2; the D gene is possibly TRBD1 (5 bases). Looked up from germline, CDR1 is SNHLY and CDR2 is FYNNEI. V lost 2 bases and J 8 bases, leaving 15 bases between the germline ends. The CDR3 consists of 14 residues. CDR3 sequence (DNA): TGTGCCAGCAGTGAACTACAGGCCCGAACGGGCTACACCTTC. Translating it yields CASSELQARTGYTF. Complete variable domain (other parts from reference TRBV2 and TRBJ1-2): EPEVTQTPSHQVTQMGQEVILRCVPISNHLYFYWYRQILGQKVEFLVSFYNNEISEKSEIFDDQFSVERPDGSNFTLKIRSTKLEDSAMYFCASSELQARTGYTFGSGTRLTVV.

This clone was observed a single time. The CDR3 DNA sequence: TGCGCCAGCAGTCAAAGGGGACAGGGGAGATTAGGGCAGTATTTT. Its translation is CASSQRGQGRLGQYF. The chain employs TRBV23-1 and TRBJ2-3; 10 positions agree with TRBD1. TRBV23-1 is sorted into the ORF group, with uncertain function. V trimming: 2 bases; J trimming: 11 bases; junction bases outside the gene matches: 10. CDR3 length: 15 residues.

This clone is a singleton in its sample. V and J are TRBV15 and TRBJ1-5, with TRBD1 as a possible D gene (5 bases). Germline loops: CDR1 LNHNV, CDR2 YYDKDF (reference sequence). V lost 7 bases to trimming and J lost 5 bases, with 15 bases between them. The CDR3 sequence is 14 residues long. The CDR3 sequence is CATNLGLGDQPQHF. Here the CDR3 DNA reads TGTGCCACCAACTTGGGGCTAGGGGATCAGCCCCAGCATTTT.

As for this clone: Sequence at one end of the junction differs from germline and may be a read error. CDR3: CASSLGKAGGPTGELFF. The CDR3 DNA is TGTGCTAGCAGCTTAGGGAAAGCGGGGGGACCCACCGGGGAGCTGTTTTTT. The chain couples TRBV7-7 to TRBJ2-2, with 9 bases lining up with TRBD2. CDR3 length equals 17 residues. The germline V gene encodes CDR1 SSHAT and CDR2 FNYEAQ (reference sequence).

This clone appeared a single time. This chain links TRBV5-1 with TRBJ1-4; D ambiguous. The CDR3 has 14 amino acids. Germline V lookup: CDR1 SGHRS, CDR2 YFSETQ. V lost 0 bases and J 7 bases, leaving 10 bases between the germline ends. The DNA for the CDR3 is TGCGCCAGCAGCTTGGGAGGGATTGGTGAAAAACTGTTTTTT. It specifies CASSLGGIGEKLFF.

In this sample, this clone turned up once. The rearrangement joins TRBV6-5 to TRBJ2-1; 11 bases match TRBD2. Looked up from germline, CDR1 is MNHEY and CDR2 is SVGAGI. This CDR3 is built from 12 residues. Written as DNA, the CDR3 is TGTGCTAGCGGGGGGGCTTTCAATGAGCAGTTCTTC. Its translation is CASGGAFNEQFF.

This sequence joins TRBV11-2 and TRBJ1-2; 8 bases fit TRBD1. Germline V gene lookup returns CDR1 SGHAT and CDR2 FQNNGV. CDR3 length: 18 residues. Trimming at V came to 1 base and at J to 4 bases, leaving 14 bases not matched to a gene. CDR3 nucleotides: TGTGCCAGCAGCTTAGCCCCGGCACAGGGGGGAATGGGCTATGGCTACACCTTC. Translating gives CASSLAPAQGGMGYGYTF.

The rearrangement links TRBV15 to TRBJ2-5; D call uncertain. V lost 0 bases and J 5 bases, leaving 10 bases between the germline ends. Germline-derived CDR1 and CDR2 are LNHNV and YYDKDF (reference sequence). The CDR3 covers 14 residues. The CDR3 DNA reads TGTGCCACCAGCAGAGATGCATCGAGCGAGACCCAGTACTTC. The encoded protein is CATSRDASSETQYF.

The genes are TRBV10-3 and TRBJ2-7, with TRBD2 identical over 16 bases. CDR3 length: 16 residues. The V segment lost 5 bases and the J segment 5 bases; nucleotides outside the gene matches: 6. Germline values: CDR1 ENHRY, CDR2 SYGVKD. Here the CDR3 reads CAISQGLAGGPHEQYF. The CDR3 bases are TGTGCCATCAGTCAGGGACTAGCGGGGGGGCCGCACGAGCAGTACTTC.